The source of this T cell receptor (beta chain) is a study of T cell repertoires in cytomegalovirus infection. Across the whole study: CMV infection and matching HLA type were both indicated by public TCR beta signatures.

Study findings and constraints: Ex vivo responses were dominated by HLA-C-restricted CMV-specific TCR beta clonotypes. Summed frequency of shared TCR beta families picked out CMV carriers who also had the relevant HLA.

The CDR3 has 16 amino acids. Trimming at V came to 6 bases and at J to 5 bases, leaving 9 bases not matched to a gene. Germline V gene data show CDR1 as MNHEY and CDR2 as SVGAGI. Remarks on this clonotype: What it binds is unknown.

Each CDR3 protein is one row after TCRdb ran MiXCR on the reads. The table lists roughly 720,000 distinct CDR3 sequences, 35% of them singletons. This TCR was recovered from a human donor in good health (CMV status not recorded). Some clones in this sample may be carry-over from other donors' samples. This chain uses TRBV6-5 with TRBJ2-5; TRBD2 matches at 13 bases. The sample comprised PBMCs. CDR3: CASRTRGTSGTETQYF. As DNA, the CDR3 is TGTGCCAGCAGGACCCGTGGGACTAGCGGGACGGAGACCCAGTACTTC.